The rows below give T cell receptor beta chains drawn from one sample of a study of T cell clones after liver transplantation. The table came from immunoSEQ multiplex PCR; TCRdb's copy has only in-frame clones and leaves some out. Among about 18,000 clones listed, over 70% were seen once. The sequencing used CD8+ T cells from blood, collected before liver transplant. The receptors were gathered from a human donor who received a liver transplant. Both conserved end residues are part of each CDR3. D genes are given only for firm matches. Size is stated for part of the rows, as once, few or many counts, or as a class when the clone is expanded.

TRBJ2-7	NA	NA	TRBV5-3	CASSLRGPMSYEQYF	TGTGCCAGCAGCTTGCGGGGGCCTATGTCCTACGAGCAGTACTTC
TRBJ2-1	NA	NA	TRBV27	CASGYGRRNEQFF	TGTGCCAGCGGGTATGGACGGCGGAATGAGCAGTTCTTC
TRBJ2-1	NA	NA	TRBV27	CASSYDSYSYNEQFF	TGTGCCAGCAGTTACGATAGTTACTCCTACAATGAGCAGTTCTTC
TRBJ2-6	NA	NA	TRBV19	CASSSGANVLTF	TGTGCCAGTAGTTCTGGGGCCAACGTCCTGACTTTC
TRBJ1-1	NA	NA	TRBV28	CASSLQFLVVGGNTEAFF	TGTGCCAGCAGTTTACAATTCCTAGTGGTAGGGGGGAACACTGAAGCTTTCTTT
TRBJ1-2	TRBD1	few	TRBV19	CASSSAGGNYGYTF	TGTGCCAGTAGTTCGGCAGGGGGCAACTATGGCTACACCTTC
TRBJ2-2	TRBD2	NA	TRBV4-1	CASSQSGGDTGELFF	TGCGCCAGCAGCCAGTCGGGAGGAGACACCGGGGAGCTGTTTTTT
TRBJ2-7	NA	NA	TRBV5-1	CASSPHQLTSYEQYF	TGCGCCAGCAGTCCTCATCAGCTGACCTCCTACGAGCAGTACTTC
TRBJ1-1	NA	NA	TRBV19	CASSLGYSSTEAFF	TGTGCCAGTAGTCTTGGTTACTCGAGCACTGAAGCTTTCTTT
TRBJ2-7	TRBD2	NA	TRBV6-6	CASSLTTSGGGLGQYF	TGTGCCAGCAGTTTGACGACTAGCGGGGGGGGGTTGGGGCAGTACTTC
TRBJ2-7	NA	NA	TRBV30	CAWSGVAATYEQYF	TGTGCCTGGTCCGGGGTAGCGGCAACCTACGAGCAGTACTTC
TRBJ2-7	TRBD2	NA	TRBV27	CASSQRGDEQYF	TGTGCCAGCAGCCAGCGGGGGGACGAGCAGTACTTC
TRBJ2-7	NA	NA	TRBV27	CASSLGEPSYYEQYF	TGTGCCAGCAGTTTAGGGGAACCCAGCTACTACGAGCAGTACTTC
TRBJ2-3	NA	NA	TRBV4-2	CASSQAEVTDTQYF	TGTGCCAGCAGCCAGGCGGAGGTCACAGATACGCAGTATTTT
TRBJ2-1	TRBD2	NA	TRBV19	CASSIRREPPINEQFF	TGTGCCAGTAGTATTAGGCGGGAGCCCCCCATCAATGAGCAGTTCTTC
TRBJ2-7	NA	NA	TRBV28	CASSLRGKYSYEQYF	TGTGCCAGCAGTTTAAGAGGGAAGTACTCCTACGAGCAGTACTTC
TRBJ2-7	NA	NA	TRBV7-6	CASSLDHEQYF	TGTGCCAGCAGCTTAGACCACGAGCAGTACTTC
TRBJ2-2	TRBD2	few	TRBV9	CASSDRSGRVYTGELFF	TGTGCCAGCAGCGACCGTAGCGGGAGGGTTTACACCGGGGAGCTGTTTTTT
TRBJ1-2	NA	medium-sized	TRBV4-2	CASSQERGSRGYTF	TGTGCCAGCAGCCAAGAGCGGGGGTCAAGGGGCTACACCTTC
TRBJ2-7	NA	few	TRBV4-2	CASSQGVGDNSYEQYF	TGTGCCAGCAGCCAAGGCGTTGGGGATAATTCCTACGAGCAGTACTTC
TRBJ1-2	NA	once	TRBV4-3	CASSPTGGSYGYTF	TGCGCCAGCAGCCCTACGGGGGGGTCCTATGGCTACACCTTC
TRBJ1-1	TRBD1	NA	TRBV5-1	CASSSYRGGNTEAFF	TGCGCCAGCAGCTCCTACAGGGGCGGGAACACTGAAGCTTTCTTT
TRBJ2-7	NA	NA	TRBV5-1	CASSLQGQNEQYF	TGCGCCAGCAGCCTGCAGGGTCAGAACGAGCAGTACTTC
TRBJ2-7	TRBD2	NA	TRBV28	CASRGYGRDPYEQYF	TGTGCCAGCAGGGGATATGGGAGGGATCCCTACGAGCAGTACTTC
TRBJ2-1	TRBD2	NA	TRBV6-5	CATGRREGYNEQFF	TGTGCCACCGGGCGAAGGGAGGGGTACAATGAGCAGTTCTTC
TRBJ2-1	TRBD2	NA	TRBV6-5	CASSWGLTSSYNEQFF	TGTGCCAGCAGTTGGGGACTAACGAGCTCCTACAATGAGCAGTTCTTC
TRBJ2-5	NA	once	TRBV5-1	CASSLVTIRGIQETQYF	TGCGCCAGCAGCTTGGTGACTATCCGTGGGATTCAAGAGACCCAGTACTTC
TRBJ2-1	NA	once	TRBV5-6	CASSLSPLGDNEQFF	TGTGCCAGCAGCTTGAGCCCCTTGGGGGACAATGAGCAGTTCTTC
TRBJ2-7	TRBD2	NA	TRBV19	CASSIMSGRSSEQYF	TGTGCCAGTAGTATAATGAGCGGGAGGAGCTCCGAGCAGTACTTC
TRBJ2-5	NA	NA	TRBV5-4	CASGSRGVQETQYF	TGTGCCAGCGGATCTCGCGGGGTACAAGAGACCCAGTACTTC
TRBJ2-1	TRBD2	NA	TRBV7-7	CASSPSGGSLEQFF	TGTGCCAGCAGCCCCTCCGGGGGGTCTCTTGAGCAGTTCTTC
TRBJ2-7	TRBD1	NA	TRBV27	CASSLLTGGEQYF	TGTGCCAGCAGTTTACTCACAGGGGGCGAGCAGTACTTC
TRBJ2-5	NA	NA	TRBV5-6	CASSLARGETQYF	TGTGCCAGCAGCTTGGCCCGGGGGGAGACCCAGTACTTC
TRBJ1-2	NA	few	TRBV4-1	CASSQFFQGIGYTF	TGCGCCAGCAGCCAATTTTTCCAGGGCATCGGCTACACCTTC
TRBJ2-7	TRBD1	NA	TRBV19	CASSILDRGGSYEQYF	TGTGCCAGTAGTATACTGGACAGGGGGGGTTCCTACGAGCAGTACTTC
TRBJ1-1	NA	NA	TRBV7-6	CASSLGEQGWTEAFF	TGTGCCAGCAGCTTAGGAGAACAGGGTTGGACTGAAGCTTTCTTT
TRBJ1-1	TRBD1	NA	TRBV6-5	CASSRGQGATEAFF	TGTGCCAGCAGCCGAGGACAGGGGGCGACAGAAGCTTTCTTT
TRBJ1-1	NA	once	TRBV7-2	CASSLMGGVGTEAFF	TGTGCCAGCAGCTTAATGGGAGGAGTTGGCACTGAAGCTTTCTTT
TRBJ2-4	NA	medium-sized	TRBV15	CATSVTRGFVIQYF	TGTGCCACCAGCGTGACTAGGGGGTTTGTCATTCAGTACTTC
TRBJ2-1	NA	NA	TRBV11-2	CASRAAGAYNEQFF	TGTGCCAGCAGGGCGGCTGGGGCCTACAATGAGCAGTTCTTC
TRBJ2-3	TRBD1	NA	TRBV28	CASSMDRVETDTQYF	TGTGCCAGCAGTATGGACAGGGTTGAAACAGATACGCAGTATTTT